Listed below are T cell receptor beta chains from one sample, sequenced in a study of blood T cell repertoires in COVID-19. TCRdb's table, derived via immunoSEQ multiplex PCR, lists solely in-frame clones and lacks some. Of around 180,000 clones listed, 86% are singletons. The sequencing input was peripheral blood. The source of these receptors is a young woman with active or convalescent COVID-19. Both conserved end residues are part of each CDR3. A D gene is named only where the DNA matches it firmly. Only some rows state a clone size, as once, few, many or a class for expanded clones.

CDR3aa: CSVLPGQGGMGYEQYF; CDR3nt: TGCAGCGTTCTACCGGGACAGGGAGGGATGGGCTACGAGCAGTACTTC; d_gene: TRBD1; v_gene: TRBV29-1; j_gene: TRBJ2-7; abundance: NA
CDR3aa: CASSLNRETQYF; CDR3nt: TGTGCCAGCAGCTTGAATCGAGAGACCCAGTACTTC; d_gene: NA; v_gene: TRBV5-8; j_gene: TRBJ2-5; abundance: NA
CDR3aa: CASRESGAVAKNIQYF; CDR3nt: TGCGCCAGCAGAGAGAGTGGGGCCGTTGCCAAAAACATTCAGTACTTC; d_gene: NA; v_gene: TRBV10-2; j_gene: TRBJ2-4; abundance: NA
CDR3aa: CASSLGLAGVGQETQYF; CDR3nt: TGTGCCAGCAGCTTGGGACTAGCGGGAGTGGGCCAAGAGACCCAGTACTTC; d_gene: TRBD2; v_gene: TRBV5-4; j_gene: TRBJ2-5; abundance: NA
CDR3aa: CASTGTGNNQPQHF; CDR3nt: TGTGCCAGCACTGGGACAGGGAATAATCAGCCCCAGCATTTT; d_gene: TRBD1; v_gene: TRBV2; j_gene: TRBJ1-5; abundance: NA
CDR3aa: CASSGGLAGADTQYF; CDR3nt: TGCGCCAGCAGTGGGGGACTAGCGGGAGCAGATACGCAGTATTTT; d_gene: TRBD2; v_gene: TRBV10-1; j_gene: TRBJ2-3; abundance: few
CDR3aa: CSGQLPGHEKLFF; CDR3nt: TGCAGCGGCCAGCTCCCTGGGCATGAAAAACTGTTTTTT; d_gene: NA; v_gene: TRBV29-1; j_gene: TRBJ1-4; abundance: NA
CDR3aa: CASSQDGDTLNTEAFF; CDR3nt: TGTGCCAGCAGCCAAGATGGTGACACCTTGAACACTGAAGCTTTCTTT; d_gene: NA; v_gene: TRBV3-1/TRBV3-2; j_gene: TRBJ1-1; abundance: NA
CDR3aa: CASSSLKRRESNEQFF; CDR3nt: TGTGCCAGCAGTTCCCTAAAAAGGCGGGAGTCAAATGAGCAGTTCTTC; d_gene: TRBD2; v_gene: TRBV28; j_gene: TRBJ2-1; abundance: NA
CDR3aa: CASSLFWGDRISYEQYF; CDR3nt: TGTGCCAGCAGTTTGTTCTGGGGGGACAGGATATCCTACGAGCAGTACTTC; d_gene: TRBD1; v_gene: TRBV28; j_gene: TRBJ2-7; abundance: NA
CDR3aa: CAWSKGNSGNTIYF; CDR3nt: TGTGCCTGGAGCAAGGGGAACTCTGGAAACACCATATATTTT; d_gene: NA; v_gene: TRBV30; j_gene: TRBJ1-3; abundance: NA
CDR3aa: CASSFALAGAYEQFF; CDR3nt: TGTGCCAGCAGTTTCGCACTAGCGGGAGCCTATGAGCAGTTCTTC; d_gene: TRBD2; v_gene: TRBV27; j_gene: TRBJ2-1; abundance: NA
CDR3aa: CASSLTPTATGELFF; CDR3nt: TGTGCCAGCAGCTTGACCCCGACAGCCACCGGGGAGCTGTTTTTT; d_gene: NA; v_gene: TRBV5-6; j_gene: TRBJ2-2; abundance: NA
CDR3aa: CASSPGVGYGYTF; CDR3nt: TGTGCCAGCAGCCCAGGGGTTGGCTATGGCTACACCTTC; d_gene: NA; v_gene: TRBV11-3; j_gene: TRBJ1-2; abundance: NA
CDR3aa: CASKLGVSGNTIYF; CDR3nt: TGCGCCAGTAAACTGGGAGTCTCTGGAAACACCATATATTTT; d_gene: NA; v_gene: TRBV10-2; j_gene: TRBJ1-3; abundance: NA
CDR3aa: CASSQDIETTDGNTEAFF; CDR3nt: TGTGCCAGCAGCCAAGATATTGAAACAACCGATGGGAACACTGAAGCTTTCTTT; d_gene: NA; v_gene: TRBV14; j_gene: TRBJ1-1; abundance: NA
CDR3aa: CASSYTNYGYTF; CDR3nt: TGTGCCAGCAGTTACACAAACTATGGCTACACCTTC; d_gene: NA; v_gene: TRBV6-5; j_gene: TRBJ1-2; abundance: NA
CDR3aa: CASSLAAGGHNEQFF; CDR3nt: TGCGCCAGCAGCTTGGCAGCGGGAGGGCACAATGAGCAGTTCTTC; d_gene: TRBD2; v_gene: TRBV5-1; j_gene: TRBJ2-1; abundance: NA
CDR3aa: CASSPGGTLSYEQYF; CDR3nt: TGCGCCAGCAGCCCGGGGGGTACCCTCTCCTACGAGCAGTACTTC; d_gene: TRBD2; v_gene: TRBV5-1; j_gene: TRBJ2-7; abundance: NA
CDR3aa: CATSDTRGLKYGYTF; CDR3nt: TGTGCCACCAGTGATACCAGGGGGCTGAAATATGGCTACACCTTC; d_gene: TRBD1; v_gene: TRBV24-1; j_gene: TRBJ1-2; abundance: NA
CDR3aa: CASSLVAWRGRGMEAFF; CDR3nt: TGTGCCAGCAGCTTGGTAGCTTGGAGGGGGAGGGGGATGGAAGCTTTCTTT; d_gene: NA; v_gene: TRBV5-6; j_gene: TRBJ1-1; abundance: NA
CDR3aa: CASRPRTGHLQF; CDR3nt: TGTGCCAGCAGACCCCGGACAGGCCACCTCCAATTT; d_gene: TRBD1; v_gene: TRBV6-5; j_gene: TRBJ1-4; abundance: NA
CDR3aa: CASSPARYEQYF; CDR3nt: TGTGCCAGCAGTCCCGCCAGATACGAGCAGTACTTC; d_gene: NA; v_gene: TRBV28; j_gene: TRBJ2-7; abundance: NA
CDR3aa: CATSDPGQNNQPQHF; CDR3nt: TGTGCCACCAGTGACCCGGGACAGAACAATCAGCCCCAGCATTTT; d_gene: TRBD1; v_gene: TRBV24-1; j_gene: TRBJ1-5; abundance: NA
CDR3aa: CASSDESYSNQPQHF; CDR3nt: TGTGCCAGCAGTGACGAGAGCTATAGCAATCAGCCCCAGCATTTT; d_gene: NA; v_gene: TRBV6-1; j_gene: TRBJ1-5; abundance: NA
CDR3aa: CASRSPRDRGPNYGYTF; CDR3nt: TGTGCCAGTCGCTCCCCTAGGGACAGGGGCCCGAACTATGGCTACACCTTC; d_gene: TRBD1; v_gene: TRBV19; j_gene: TRBJ1-2; abundance: few
CDR3aa: CSVVPSGRSDTQYF; CDR3nt: TGCAGCGTTGTTCCGAGCGGGAGGTCAGATACGCAGTATTTT; d_gene: TRBD2; v_gene: TRBV29-1; j_gene: TRBJ2-3; abundance: once
CDR3aa: CASVKQGALNTEAFF; CDR3nt: TGTGCTAGTGTCAAACAGGGGGCTCTGAACACTGAAGCTTTCTTT; d_gene: TRBD1; v_gene: TRBV12-5; j_gene: TRBJ1-1; abundance: NA
CDR3aa: CASSKTGTGNTIYF; CDR3nt: TGTGCCAGCAGCAAAACAGGGACTGGAAACACCATATATTTT; d_gene: NA; v_gene: TRBV9; j_gene: TRBJ1-3; abundance: NA
CDR3aa: CASSPLSGAFPYEQYF; CDR3nt: TGTGCCAGCAGCCCTTTATCTGGAGCGTTCCCCTACGAGCAGTACTTC; d_gene: NA; v_gene: TRBV7-9; j_gene: TRBJ2-7; abundance: NA
CDR3aa: CASSALTGRTEAFF; CDR3nt: TGTGCCAGCAGCGCCTTGACAGGGCGCACTGAAGCTTTCTTT; d_gene: TRBD1; v_gene: TRBV9; j_gene: TRBJ1-1; abundance: NA
CDR3aa: CASSYGAISGNTIYF; CDR3nt: TGTGCCAGCAGTTACGGGGCGATTTCTGGAAACACCATATATTTT; d_gene: NA; v_gene: TRBV6-5; j_gene: TRBJ1-3; abundance: NA
CDR3aa: CASSYSLEGRNTEAFF; CDR3nt: TGTGCCAGCAGTTACTCGCTCGAGGGAAGGAACACTGAAGCTTTCTTT; d_gene: NA; v_gene: TRBV6-2/TRBV6-3; j_gene: TRBJ1-1; abundance: NA
CDR3aa: CASSLQGRAYEQYF; CDR3nt: TGTGCCAGCAGCTTACAGGGAAGGGCCTACGAGCAGTACTTC; d_gene: NA; v_gene: TRBV11-3; j_gene: TRBJ2-7; abundance: NA
CDR3aa: CAISAPYGGTYGYTF; CDR3nt: TGTGCCATCAGTGCACCTTACGGGGGGACCTATGGCTACACCTTC; d_gene: NA; v_gene: TRBV10-3; j_gene: TRBJ1-2; abundance: NA
CDR3aa: CASSLAGQGVVNEQFF; CDR3nt: TGCGCCAGCAGCTTGGCCGGGCAGGGTGTCGTCAATGAGCAGTTCTTC; d_gene: NA; v_gene: TRBV5-1; j_gene: TRBJ2-1; abundance: NA
CDR3aa: CASSIGQAAYEQYF; CDR3nt: TGTGCCAGCAGCATAGGACAGGCGGCCTACGAGCAGTACTTC; d_gene: TRBD1; v_gene: TRBV7-2; j_gene: TRBJ2-7; abundance: NA
CDR3aa: CATSDFVGRAGRSYNEQFF; CDR3nt: TGTGCCACCAGTGATTTCGTCGGGAGGGCCGGGAGGTCCTACAATGAGCAGTTCTTC; d_gene: TRBD2; v_gene: TRBV24-1; j_gene: TRBJ2-1; abundance: NA
CDR3aa: CATSSGQGLGQPQHF; CDR3nt: TGTGCCACCAGCAGCGGACAGGGGCTGGGGCAGCCCCAGCATTTT; d_gene: TRBD1; v_gene: TRBV15; j_gene: TRBJ1-5; abundance: NA